This TCR beta chain was identified during a study of cytomegalovirus exposure and HLA in healthy donors. Study results and caveats: Most TCR beta V segments were productive about 87% or about 30% of the time in an earlier analysis.

With regard to this clone: Its antigen is unidentified.

V lost 7 bases to trimming and J lost 3 bases, with 7 bases between them. The CDR3 totals 12 residues. Looked up from germline, CDR1 is MNHNS and CDR2 is SASEGT. 60 Vbeta and 13 Jbeta primers were used in PCR. TCRdb's copy holds only in-frame clones and misses some; the assay was immunoSEQ multiplex PCR. Altogether under 200,000 clones are present, 77% being singletons, with the ten largest covering 2% to 3%. Sample: PBMCs. V gene TRBV6-1 combines with J gene TRBJ1-3; a possible D gene is TRBD1 (6 bases). The sequence derives from a woman aged 35 to 49 in good health and CMV-seropositive. The CDR3 reads CASKTGGNTIYF. CDR3 nucleotide sequence: TGTGCCAGCAAGACAGGTGGAAACACCATATATTTT.